These 9 T cell receptor beta chains were all obtained from the same sample, sequenced in a study of CD4 T cells in relation to SARS-CoV-2 and coronaviruses. Libraries were prepared by immunoSEQ multiplex PCR; TCRdb keeps only in-frame clonotypes and omits some of them. The sample has some 22,000 clones, 75% to 85% seen once. The unexposed donors gave CD4+ T cells in about 2010-2018, prior to COVID-19. Isolation of CD4+ T cells took place after around 11 days in culture. Antigen specificity for these receptors is unknown. Sequencing was done on a sample of CD4+ T cells from PBMCs, cultured in vitro. The receptors come from a human donor in good health.

This chain uses TRBV5-5 with TRBJ1-2, with D maybe TRBD1 (6 bases). Germline V CDR1 and CDR2: SGHKS, YYEKEE (reference sequence). The CDR3 extends over 14 amino acids. Trimming shortened V by 3 bases and J by 3 bases, and 12 bases separated the two germline ends. The CDR3 DNA reads TGTGCCAGCAGCTACTACAGGGTGGACTATGGCTACACCTTC. It translates to CASSYYRVDYGYTF. Complete variable domain (other parts from reference TRBV5-5 and TRBJ1-2): DAGVTQSPTHLIKTRGQQVTLRCSPISGHKSVSWYQQVLGQGPQFIFQYYEKEERGRGNFPDRFSARQFPNYSSELNVNALLLGDSALYLCASSYYRVDYGYTFGSGTRLTVV.

With respect to this clone: With a much larger clone just one base away, this may be a read error. The CDR3 region has the DNA TGTGCCAGCAGTTCGTTACTAAGGACAGCCCCTGAAACTTTCTTT. Its translation: CASSSLLRTAPETFF. The chain uses TRBV27 and TRBJ1-1; a possible D gene is TRBD1 (6 bases). The germline V gene has CDR1 MNHEY and CDR2 SMNVEV (reference sequence). This CDR3 has 15 amino acids.

V usage is TRBV7-3 and J usage is TRBJ2-7, with 7 bases fitting TRBD1. Germline trimming cut 5 bases from V and 6 bases from J; bases unmatched to any gene: 7. Germline V CDR1 and CDR2: SGHTA, FQGTGA. The CDR3 runs 13 residues. CDR3 in amino acids: CASSASSGGEQYF. The CDR3 DNA is TGTGCCAGCAGCGCATCATCAGGGGGCGAGCAGTACTTC. Full variable domain (remainder filled in from reference TRBV7-3 and TRBJ2-7): GAGVSQTPSNKVTEKGKYVELRCDPISGHTALYWYRQSLGQGPEFLIYFQGTGAADDSGLPNDRFFAVRPEGSVSTLKIQRTERGDSAVYLCASSASSGGEQYFGPGTRLTVT.

The chain carries TRBV27 and TRBJ1-6; D remains unclear. Trimming shortened V by 0 bases and J by 0 bases, and 9 bases separated the two germline ends. CDR1 is MNHEY and CDR2 is SMNVEV in the germline V gene (reference sequence). The CDR3 spans 17 residues. The CDR3 reads CASSLSTLSSYNSPLHF. For the CDR3, the DNA is TGTGCCAGCAGTTTATCTACATTAAGCTCCTATAATTCACCCCTCCACTTT.

This chain connects TRBV7-9 to TRBJ1-3; weak D call: TRBD1 (6 bases). The CDR3 is 12 amino acids. Germline loops: CDR1 SEHNR, CDR2 FQNEAQ (reference sequence). Trimming removed 5 bases from V and 8 bases from J, with 10 bases in between. The CDR3 nucleotides are TGTGCCAGCAGCGATCAGGGGTACACCATATATTTT. This encodes CASSDQGYTIYF.

This rearrangement joins TRBV29-1 to TRBJ1-1; 8 bases line up with TRBD1. Trimming removed 5 bases from V and 6 bases from J; junction bases left unmatched: 11. Germline V gives CDR1 SQVTM, CDR2 ANQGSEA. The CDR3 consists of 14 residues. The CDR3 loop is CSVTPDREGAEAFF. The CDR3 region has the DNA TGCAGCGTTACCCCGGACAGGGAGGGGGCTGAAGCTTTCTTT.

This clone has only one observation. The chain has TRBV2 and TRBJ2-7; 7 bases map to TRBD1. CDR1 and CDR2 from the germline V gene are SNHLY and FYNNEI. This CDR3 contains 14 residues. Trimming took 6 bases from V and 0 from J; bases not matched to a gene: 5. CDR3 protein: CASSRDRSSYEQYF. Here the CDR3 DNA reads TGTGCCAGCAGCCGGGACAGAAGCTCCTACGAGCAGTACTTC.

V gene TRBV7-3 combines with J gene TRBJ1-1; possible D gene TRBD1, 5 bases. V dropped 2 bases and J dropped 3 bases, with 10 bases sitting between them. The CDR3 is 14 residues long. The germline V gene encodes CDR1 SGHTA and CDR2 FQGTGA. CDR3 nucleotide sequence: TGTGCCAGCAGCTTACAGGGTCGGGACACTGAAGCTTTCTTT. Its protein product is CASSLQGRDTEAFF.

The chain uses TRBV5-1 and TRBJ1-1; no reliable D call. The V and J ends lost 7 bases and 7 bases respectively, with 17 bases between them. The CDR3 runs to 13 residues. Germline V gene data show CDR1 as SGHRS and CDR2 as YFSETQ. CDR3 loop: CASGFGERYEAFF. DNA for the CDR3: TGCGCCAGCGGTTTTGGGGAACGATATGAAGCTTTCTTT.